The 5 T cell receptor beta chains in this list originate from one sample, sequenced in a study of CXCR3-negative and CXCR3-positive naive CD8 T cells (dated by TCRdb to the late 2010s). What the authors observed across the whole study: TRB CDR3s from CXCR3-positive naive cells showed higher hydrophobicity (lower Kidera factor 4), lower energy, and higher strength and volume indices than CXCR3-negative naive cells.

The data were produced on a NextSeq 550. The Human TCR Profiling Kit (MiLaboratory) was used to make UMI-labeled 5' RACE TRB cDNA libraries. Through TCRdb reprocessing, the reads give one entry per CDR3 protein sequence; DNA is omitted. This sample's clone table shows some 140,000 distinct CDR3 sequences. The ten largest clones add up to nearly 0.5% of the sample. Antigens of these TCRs are unknown. Sequenced input: naive CXCR3+ CD8+ T cells from blood. Explained via the paper, the cell subset or site label denotes: CD45RO-CCR7+CD27+CD95- naive CD8+ T cells expressing CXCR3 (TNR3+). The source is a human donor in good health. Some clones in this sample may be carry-over from other donors' samples.

The rearrangement joins TRBV7-9 to TRBJ2-4; TCRdb calls TRBD1, which cannot be checked without DNA. CDR3 length: 16 amino acids. Germline CDR1 SEHNR, CDR2 FQNEAQ (reference sequence). The CDR3 sequence: CASSFGTGLAKNIQYF.

V gene TRBV14 combines with J gene TRBJ2-4. CDR3 size: 14 residues. The germline gives CDR1 SGHDN, CDR2 FVKESK. The CDR3 is CASRMGSAKNIQYF.

The rearrangement uses TRBV4-2 and TRBJ2-5; TCRdb's D call of TRBD2 is untestable without DNA. CDR1 is LGHNA, CDR2 YNFKEQ, per germline. CDR3 length: 14 residues. This chain's CDR3 is CASSQPLAGETQYF.

CDR3: CASSIRDYNEQFF. The V gene is TRBV19, the J gene TRBJ2-1. Per the germline V gene, CDR1 is LNHDA and CDR2 is SQIVND (reference sequence). This CDR3 is built from 13 residues.

V and J are TRBV7-8 and TRBJ2-3. CDR1 and CDR2 (germline): SGHVS, FQNEAQ. The CDR3 runs to 11 residues. CDR3 residues: CASRLGDTQYF.